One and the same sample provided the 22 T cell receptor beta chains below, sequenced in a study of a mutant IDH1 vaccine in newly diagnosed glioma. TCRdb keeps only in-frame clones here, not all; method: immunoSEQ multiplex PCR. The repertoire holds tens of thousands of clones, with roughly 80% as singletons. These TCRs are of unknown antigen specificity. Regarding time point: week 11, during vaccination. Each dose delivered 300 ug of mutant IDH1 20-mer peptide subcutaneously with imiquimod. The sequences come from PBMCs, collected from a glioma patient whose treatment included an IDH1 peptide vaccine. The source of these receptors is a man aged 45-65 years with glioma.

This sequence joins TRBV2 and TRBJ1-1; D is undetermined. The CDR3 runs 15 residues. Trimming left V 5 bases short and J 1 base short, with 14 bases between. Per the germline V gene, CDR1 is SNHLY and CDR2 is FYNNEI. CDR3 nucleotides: TGTGCCAGCAGTCCTGGGCCCGATACGAACACTGAAGCTTTCTTT. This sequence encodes CASSPGPDTNTEAFF.

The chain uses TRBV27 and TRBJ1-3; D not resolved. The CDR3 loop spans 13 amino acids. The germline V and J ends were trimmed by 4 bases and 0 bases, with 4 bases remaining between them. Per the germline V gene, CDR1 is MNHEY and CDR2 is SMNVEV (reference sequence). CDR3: CASSYSSGNTIYF. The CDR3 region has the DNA TGTGCCAGCAGTTACAGCTCTGGAAACACCATATATTTT.

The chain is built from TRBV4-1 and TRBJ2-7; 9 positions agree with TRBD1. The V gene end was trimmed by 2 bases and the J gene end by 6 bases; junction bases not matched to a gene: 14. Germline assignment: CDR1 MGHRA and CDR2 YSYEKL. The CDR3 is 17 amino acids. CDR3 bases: TGCGCCAGCAGCCAAAGTAGAGGCTGGACAGGGGTGCGCGAGCAGTACTTC. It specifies CASSQSRGWTGVREQYF.

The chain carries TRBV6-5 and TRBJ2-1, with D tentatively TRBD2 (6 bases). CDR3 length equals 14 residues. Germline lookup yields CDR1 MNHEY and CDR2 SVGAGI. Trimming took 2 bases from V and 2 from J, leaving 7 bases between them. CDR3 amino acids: CASSYQRAYNEQFF. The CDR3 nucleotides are TGTGCCAGCAGTTACCAGCGGGCCTACAATGAGCAGTTCTTC.

The CDR3 nucleotides read TGTGCCAGCTCACAGGGCTCCTACGAGCAGTACTTC. Protein sequence: CASSQGSYEQYF. The rearrangement joins TRBV27 to TRBJ2-7, with a tentative D call TRBD1 (6 bases). The CDR3 length is 12 residues. The germline gives CDR1 MNHEY, CDR2 SMNVEV (reference sequence). V was trimmed by 8 bases and J by 0 bases, leaving 8 bases between them.

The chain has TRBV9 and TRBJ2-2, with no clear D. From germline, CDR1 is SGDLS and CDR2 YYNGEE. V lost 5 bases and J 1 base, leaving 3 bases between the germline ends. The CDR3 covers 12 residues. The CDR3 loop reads CASRGNTGELFF. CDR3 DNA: TGTGCCAGCAGGGGGAACACCGGGGAGCTGTTTTTT.

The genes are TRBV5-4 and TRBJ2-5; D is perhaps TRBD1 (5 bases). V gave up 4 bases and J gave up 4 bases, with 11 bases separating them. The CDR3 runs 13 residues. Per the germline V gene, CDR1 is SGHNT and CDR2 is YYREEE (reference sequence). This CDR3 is CASSAERGETQYF. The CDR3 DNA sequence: TGTGCCAGCAGCGCGGAAAGGGGAGAGACCCAGTACTTC.

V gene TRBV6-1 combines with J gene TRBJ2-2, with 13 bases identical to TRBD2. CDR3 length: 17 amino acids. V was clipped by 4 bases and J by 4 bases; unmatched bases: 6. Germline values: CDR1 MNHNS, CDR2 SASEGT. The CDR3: CASSGTSGRSGTGELFF. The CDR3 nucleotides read TGTGCCAGCAGTGGGACTAGCGGGAGAAGCGGCACCGGGGAGCTGTTTTTT.

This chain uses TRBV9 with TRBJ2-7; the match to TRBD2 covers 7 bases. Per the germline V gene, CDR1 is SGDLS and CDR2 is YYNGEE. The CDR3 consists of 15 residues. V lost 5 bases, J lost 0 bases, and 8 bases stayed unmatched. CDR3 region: CASSPGGGDSYEQYF. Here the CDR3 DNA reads TGTGCCAGCAGTCCTGGCGGGGGTGACTCCTACGAGCAGTACTTC.

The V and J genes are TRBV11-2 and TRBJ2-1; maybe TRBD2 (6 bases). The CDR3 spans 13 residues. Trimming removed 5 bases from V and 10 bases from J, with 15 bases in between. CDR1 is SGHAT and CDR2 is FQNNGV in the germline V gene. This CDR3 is CASSPLRAGEQFF. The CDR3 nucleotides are TGTGCCAGCAGCCCTCTACGTGCGGGAGAGCAGTTCTTC. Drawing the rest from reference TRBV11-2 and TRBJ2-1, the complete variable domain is EAGVAQSPRYKIIEKRQSVAFWCNPISGHATLYWYQQILGQGPKLLIQFQNNGVVDDSQLPKDRFSAERLKGVDSTLKIQPAKLEDSAVYLCASSPLRAGEQFFGPGTRLTVL.

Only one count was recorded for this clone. The CDR3 protein is CASSQDGPGGAGTDTQYF. The CDR3 nucleotides are TGCGCCAGCAGCCAAGATGGACCCGGGGGCGCAGGCACAGATACGCAGTATTTT. The V and J genes are TRBV4-3 and TRBJ2-3, with D perhaps TRBD1 or TRBD2 (6 bases each). The CDR3 contains 18 residues. Per the germline V gene, CDR1 is LGHNA and CDR2 is YSLEER. Trimming cost V 0 bases and J 1 base, with 17 bases left between them.

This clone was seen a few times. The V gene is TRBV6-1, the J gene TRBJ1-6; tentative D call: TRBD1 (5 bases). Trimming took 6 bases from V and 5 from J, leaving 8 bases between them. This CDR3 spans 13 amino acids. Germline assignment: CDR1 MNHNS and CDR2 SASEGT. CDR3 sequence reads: CASRTDNNSPLHF. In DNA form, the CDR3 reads TGTGCCAGCAGGACAGACAATAATTCACCCCTCCACTTT.

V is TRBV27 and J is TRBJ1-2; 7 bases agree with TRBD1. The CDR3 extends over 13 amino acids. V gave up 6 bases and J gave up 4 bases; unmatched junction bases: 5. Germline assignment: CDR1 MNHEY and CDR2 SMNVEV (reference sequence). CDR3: CASSRGTVYGYTF. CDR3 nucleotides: TGTGCCAGCAGCCGAGGGACAGTCTATGGCTACACCTTC.

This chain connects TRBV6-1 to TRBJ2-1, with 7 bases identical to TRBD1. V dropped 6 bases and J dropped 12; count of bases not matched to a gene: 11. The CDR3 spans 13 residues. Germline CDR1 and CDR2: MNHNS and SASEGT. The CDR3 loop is CASSPTGSWTQFF. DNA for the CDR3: TGTGCCAGCAGCCCGACAGGGAGTTGGACGCAGTTCTTC.

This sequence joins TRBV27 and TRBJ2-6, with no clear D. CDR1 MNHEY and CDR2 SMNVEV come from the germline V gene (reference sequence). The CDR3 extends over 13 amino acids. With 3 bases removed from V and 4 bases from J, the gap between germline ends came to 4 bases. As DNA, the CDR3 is TGTGCCAGCAGTTTGACGGGGGCCAACGTCCTGACTTTC. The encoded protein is CASSLTGANVLTF. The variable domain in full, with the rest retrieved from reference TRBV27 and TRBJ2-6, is EAQVTQNPRYLITVTGKKLTVTCSQNMNHEYMSWYRQDPGLGLRQIYYSMNVEVTDKGDVPEGYKVSRKEKRNFPLILESPSPNQTSLYFCASSLTGANVLTFGAGSRLTVL.

CDR3 bases: TGTGCCAGCAGCCAAGGGGACAGGGATGGCTACACCTTC. This sequence encodes CASSQGDRDGYTF. The V call is TRBV7-8, the J call TRBJ1-2, with 9 positions matching TRBD1. This CDR3 region has 13 residues. CDR1 SGHVS and CDR2 FQNEAQ come from the germline V gene. The junction had 4 bases not matched to a gene; V was cut back by 5 bases and J by 6 bases.

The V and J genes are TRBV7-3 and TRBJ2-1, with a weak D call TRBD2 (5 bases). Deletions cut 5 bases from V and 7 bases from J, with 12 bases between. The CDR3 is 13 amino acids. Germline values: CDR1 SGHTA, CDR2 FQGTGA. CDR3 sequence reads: CASSTSPGNEQFF. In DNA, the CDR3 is TGTGCCAGCAGCACATCACCGGGGAATGAGCAGTTCTTC.

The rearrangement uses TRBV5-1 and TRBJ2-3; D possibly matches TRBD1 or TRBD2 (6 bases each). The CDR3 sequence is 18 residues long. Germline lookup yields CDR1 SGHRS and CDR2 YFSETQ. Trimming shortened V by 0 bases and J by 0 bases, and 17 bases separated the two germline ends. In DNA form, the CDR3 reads TGCGCCAGCAGCTTGGCGGGGGCGCATACTTACAGCACAGATACGCAGTATTTT. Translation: CASSLAGAHTYSTDTQYF.

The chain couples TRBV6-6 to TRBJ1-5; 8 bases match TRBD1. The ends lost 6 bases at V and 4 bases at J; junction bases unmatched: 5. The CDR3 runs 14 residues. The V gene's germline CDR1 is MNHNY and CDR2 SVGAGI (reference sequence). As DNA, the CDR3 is TGTGCCAGCAGACCGGGACAGGTAAATCAGCCCCAGCATTTT. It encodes CASRPGQVNQPQHF.

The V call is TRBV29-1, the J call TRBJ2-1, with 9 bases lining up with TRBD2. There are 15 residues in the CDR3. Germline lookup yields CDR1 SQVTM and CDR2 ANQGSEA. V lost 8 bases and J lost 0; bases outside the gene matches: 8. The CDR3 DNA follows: TGCAGCTCCCGGCGGGAGGGTAGCTCCTACAATGAGCAGTTCTTC. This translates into CSSRREGSSYNEQFF.

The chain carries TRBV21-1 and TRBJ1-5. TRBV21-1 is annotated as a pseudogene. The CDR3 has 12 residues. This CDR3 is CASRGKNQPQHF. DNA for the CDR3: TGTGCCAGCAGGGGGAAGAATCAGCCCCAGCATTTT.

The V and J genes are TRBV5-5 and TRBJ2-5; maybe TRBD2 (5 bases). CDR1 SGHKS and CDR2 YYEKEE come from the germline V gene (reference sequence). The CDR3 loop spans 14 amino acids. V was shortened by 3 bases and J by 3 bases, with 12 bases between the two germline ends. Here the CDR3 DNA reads TGTGCCAGCAGCTCTCCGGGAATAAAAGAGACCCAGTACTTC. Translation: CASSSPGIKETQYF. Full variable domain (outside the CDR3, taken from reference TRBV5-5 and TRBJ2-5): DAGVTQSPTHLIKTRGQQVTLRCSPISGHKSVSWYQQVLGQGPQFIFQYYEKEERGRGNFPDRFSARQFPNYSSELNVNALLLGDSALYLCASSSPGIKETQYFGPGTRLLVL.